Listed below are T cell receptor beta chains from one sample, sequenced in a study of blood T cell repertoires in COVID-19. TCRdb's copy holds only in-frame clones and misses some; the assay was immunoSEQ multiplex PCR. The sample yields 200,000 to 250,000 clones, around 86% seen once. The source material was PBMCs or T cells enriched from blood (not recorded which). The receptors shown here come from a man aged 30 to 45 in a cohort exposed to, infected with or recovered from COVID-19 (not recorded which). The CDR3 runs from the conserved cysteine through the conserved F or W. D genes are given only for firm matches. Clone size is not always given. Where it is, it says once, few, many or a class for expanded clones.

D gene,V gene,clone size,J gene,CDR3 protein,CDR3 DNA
NA,TRBV3-1/TRBV3-2,NA,TRBJ2-5,CASSQMRRTEVETQYF,TGTGCCAGCAGCCAAATGAGGCGGACAGAGGTCGAGACCCAGTACTTC
NA,TRBV9,few,TRBJ1-1,CASSVAGEMNTEAFF,TGTGCCAGCAGCGTAGCAGGTGAGATGAACACTGAAGCTTTCTTT
TRBD2,TRBV11-1,NA,TRBJ2-2,CASSLALAGTGELFF,TGTGCCAGCAGCTTAGCGCTAGCGGGTACCGGGGAGCTGTTTTTT
TRBD2,TRBV27,NA,TRBJ2-5,CASSFSAGVETQYF,TGTGCCAGCAGTTTCTCGGCGGGAGTGGAGACCCAGTACTTC
TRBD2,TRBV10-3,NA,TRBJ2-7,CAISEPGTSGYEQYF,TGTGCCATCAGTGAGCCGGGGACTAGCGGATACGAGCAGTACTTC
TRBD1,TRBV9,NA,TRBJ2-2,CASTTAGTGKAGELFF,TGTGCCAGCACCACCGCCGGGACAGGGAAAGCCGGGGAGCTGTTTTTT
TRBD2,TRBV3-1/TRBV3-2,NA,TRBJ2-6,CASSQAGRVSGANVLTF,TGTGCCAGCAGCCAAGCCGGGAGGGTCTCTGGGGCCAACGTCCTGACTTTC
TRBD2,TRBV13,NA,TRBJ2-3,CASSLGGLADTDTQYF,TGTGCCAGCAGCTTAGGGGGACTAGCGGACACAGATACGCAGTATTTT
TRBD2,TRBV28,NA,TRBJ2-7,CASSFSGTSGTYEQYF,TGTGCCAGCAGTTTCTCCGGGACTAGCGGAACCTACGAGCAGTACTTC
TRBD1,TRBV6-5,once,TRBJ2-7,CASKQTGGSYEQYF,TGTGCCAGCAAACAGACAGGGGGCTCATACGAGCAGTACTTC
NA,TRBV18,NA,TRBJ1-6,CASSPPTRQNSPLHF,TGTGCCAGCTCACCACCCACCCGACAGAATTCACCCCTCCACTTT
NA,TRBV7-3,NA,TRBJ2-6,CASRKTTGSSGANVLTF,TGTGCCAGCAGGAAAACGACAGGTAGCTCTGGGGCCAACGTCCTGACTTTC
NA,TRBV24-1,NA,TRBJ2-5,CATSDPWSQGKETQYF,TGTGCCACCAGTGACCCCTGGTCCCAGGGAAAAGAGACCCAGTACTTC
NA,TRBV29-1,NA,TRBJ1-1,CSVREANTEAFF,TGCAGCGTCAGGGAAGCGAACACTGAAGCTTTCTTT
TRBD2,TRBV7-2,NA,TRBJ2-3,CASSLGRFSGRITDTQYF,TGTGCCAGCAGCTTAGGAAGGTTTAGCGGGAGGATCACAGATACGCAGTATTTT
TRBD1,TRBV6-5,NA,TRBJ1-2,CASSYQGALGYTF,TGTGCCAGCAGTTATCAGGGGGCGCTTGGCTACACCTTC
NA,TRBV5-1,NA,TRBJ2-2,CASLQGNTGELFF,TGCGCCAGCCTCCAGGGGAACACCGGGGAGCTGTTTTTT
NA,TRBV2,NA,TRBJ1-6,CARRGGHNSPLHF,TGTGCCAGACGGGGGGGTCATAATTCACCCCTCCACTTT
TRBD1,TRBV28,NA,TRBJ2-3,CASSFQQGEADTQYF,TGTGCCAGCAGTTTCCAACAGGGGGAAGCAGATACGCAGTATTTT
TRBD2,TRBV6-2/TRBV6-3,few,TRBJ2-3,CASSYISGSTDTQYF,TGTGCCAGCAGTTACATTAGCGGGAGCACAGATACGCAGTATTTT
TRBD2,TRBV5-1,NA,TRBJ2-7,CASMRGSSGRVDEQYF,TGCGCCAGCATGAGGGGGTCTAGCGGGAGAGTGGACGAGCAGTACTTC
NA,TRBV5-5,NA,TRBJ1-1,CASSSLVRGGYTEAFF,TGTGCCAGCAGCTCCTTAGTGCGAGGGGGTTATACTGAAGCTTTCTTT
TRBD2,TRBV15,NA,TRBJ2-1,CATSSQTSGRFSHNEQFF,TGTGCCACCAGCAGTCAGACTAGCGGGAGGTTTTCCCACAATGAGCAGTTCTTC
NA,TRBV18,NA,TRBJ2-3,CASSQDSNTDTQYF,TGTGCCAGCTCACAAGACAGCAACACAGATACGCAGTATTTT
NA,TRBV29-1,NA,TRBJ2-3,CSVGGVRGDTQYF,TGCAGCGTTGGGGGGGTTCGAGGTGATACGCAGTATTTT
NA,TRBV14,NA,TRBJ2-1,CASSQERALQSQFF,TGTGCCAGCAGCCAAGAGAGGGCCCTCCAATCGCAGTTCTTC
NA,TRBV7-9,NA,TRBJ2-5,CASSLGSTIETQYF,TGTGCCAGCAGCTTAGGGTCTACCATAGAGACCCAGTACTTC
NA,TRBV29-1,NA,TRBJ2-2,CSVADLGQGIRLGTGELFF,TGCAGCGTTGCAGACTTGGGCCAGGGAATTCGACTGGGGACCGGGGAGCTGTTTTTT
NA,TRBV6-5,NA,TRBJ2-1,CASSYGLSANEQFF,TGTGCCAGCAGTTACGGGCTATCTGCCAATGAGCAGTTCTTC
TRBD2,TRBV3-1/TRBV3-2,NA,TRBJ2-7,CASSQDHGVSGRSANEQYF,TGTGCCAGCAGCCAAGATCATGGGGTTAGCGGGAGATCAGCCAACGAGCAGTACTTC
TRBD2,TRBV6-2/TRBV6-3,once,TRBJ2-1,CASSYSTLAGHNEQFF,TGTGCCAGCAGTTACTCGACACTAGCGGGCCACAATGAGCAGTTCTTC
TRBD1,TRBV12-3/TRBV12-4,NA,TRBJ2-7,CASSLGQGSEQYF,TGTGCCAGCAGTCTTGGACAGGGAAGCGAGCAGTACTTC
NA,TRBV19,once,TRBJ2-2,CASSIAGALSTGELFF,TGTGCCAGTAGTATAGCGGGAGCGTTAAGCACCGGGGAGCTGTTTTTT
TRBD2,TRBV7-9,few,TRBJ2-7,CASSLARDYLGVYEQYF,TGTGCCAGCAGCTTAGCGAGGGACTACCTGGGCGTCTACGAGCAGTACTTC
TRBD2,TRBV24-1,once,TRBJ2-3,CATSWTSGQSAGPDTQYF,TGTGCCACCTCCTGGACTAGCGGGCAATCGGCGGGTCCAGATACGCAGTATTTT
NA,TRBV5-4,NA,TRBJ2-7,CASTFRPRRGPYEQYF,TGTGCCAGCACCTTTCGACCGCGGAGGGGACCCTACGAGCAGTACTTC
TRBD1,TRBV27,NA,TRBJ2-7,CASSSIDRVWDEQYF,TGTGCCAGCAGTTCCATCGACAGGGTATGGGACGAGCAGTACTTC
TRBD2,TRBV28,NA,TRBJ2-2,CASSLSLAGLGGELFF,TGTGCCAGCAGTTTATCACTAGCGGGATTGGGCGGGGAGCTGTTTTTT
NA,TRBV7-2,NA,TRBJ2-5,CASSLSGGQETQYF,TGTGCCAGCAGCTTATCCGGGGGACAAGAGACCCAGTACTTC
TRBD1,TRBV19,NA,TRBJ1-1,CASSIVDRGRNTEAFF,TGTGCCAGTAGTATAGTCGACAGGGGAAGGAACACTGAAGCTTTCTTT
NA,TRBV4-1,NA,TRBJ1-4,CASSLSYLNEKLFF,TGCGCCAGCAGCCTTTCCTATCTCAATGAAAAACTGTTTTTT
TRBD1,TRBV7-9,NA,TRBJ1-1,CASSLGQAAFF,TGTGCCAGCAGCCTCGGACAGGCAGCTTTCTTT
NA,TRBV9,NA,TRBJ1-6,CASSVGRNSPLHF,TGTGCCAGCAGCGTTGGGAGGAATTCACCCCTCCACTTT
NA,TRBV2,NA,TRBJ1-1,CASSGEGHQDTEAFF,TGTGCCAGCAGTGGGGAGGGCCACCAGGACACTGAAGCTTTCTTT
TRBD1,TRBV10-1,NA,TRBJ2-1,CASSCGQDYEQFF,TGCGCCAGCAGTTGTGGACAGGATTATGAGCAGTTCTTC
NA,TRBV11-2,NA,TRBJ2-7,CASSLEYYEQYF,TGTGCCAGCAGCTTAGAATACTACGAGCAGTACTTC
NA,TRBV6-5,once,TRBJ1-3,CASSYSRGTGNTIYF,TGTGCCAGCAGTTACTCGAGGGGGACTGGAAACACCATATATTTT
NA,TRBV7-2,NA,TRBJ2-7,CASSLASTIGSSYEQYF,TGTGCCAGCAGCTTAGCTTCGACTATCGGGTCCTCCTACGAGCAGTACTTC
NA,TRBV7-9,NA,TRBJ2-7,CASSFPMGGEQYF,TGTGCCAGCAGCTTTCCGATGGGGGGTGAGCAGTACTTC
NA,TRBV11-3,NA,TRBJ2-7,CASSEGSYEQYF,TGTGCCAGCAGCGAGGGCTCCTACGAGCAGTACTTC
TRBD1,TRBV2,NA,TRBJ1-5,CASSDWTGPPQPQHF,TGTGCCAGCAGTGATTGGACAGGCCCCCCTCAGCCCCAGCATTTT
NA,TRBV19,NA,TRBJ1-3,CASSIGGSDTIYF,TGTGCCAGTAGTATCGGGGGTTCAGACACCATATATTTT
TRBD1,TRBV28,NA,TRBJ1-5,CASSPDRGRQPQHF,TGTGCCAGCAGCCCGGACAGGGGACGGCAGCCCCAGCATTTT
NA,TRBV13,NA,TRBJ2-7,CASSLGGRGIEQYF,TGTGCCAGCAGCTTAGGGGGCAGGGGCATCGAGCAGTACTTC
NA,TRBV7-9,NA,TRBJ1-1,CASSLAYGKNTEAFF,TGTGCCAGCAGCTTAGCGTACGGGAAGAACACTGAAGCTTTCTTT